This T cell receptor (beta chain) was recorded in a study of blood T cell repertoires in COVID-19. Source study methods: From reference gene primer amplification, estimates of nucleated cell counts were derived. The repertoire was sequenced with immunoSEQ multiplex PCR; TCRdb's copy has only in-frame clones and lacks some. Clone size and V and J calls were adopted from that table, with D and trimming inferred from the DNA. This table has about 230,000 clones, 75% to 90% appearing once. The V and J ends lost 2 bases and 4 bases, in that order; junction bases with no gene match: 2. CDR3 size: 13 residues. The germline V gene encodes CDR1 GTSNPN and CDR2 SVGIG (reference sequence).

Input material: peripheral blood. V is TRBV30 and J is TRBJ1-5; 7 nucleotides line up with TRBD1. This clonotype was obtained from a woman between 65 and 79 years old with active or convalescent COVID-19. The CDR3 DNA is TGTGCCTGGAGTAGGGACAGAAATCAGCCCCAGCATTTT. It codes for CAWSRDRNQPQHF.